This T cell receptor (beta chain) was recorded in a study of cytomegalovirus exposure and HLA in healthy donors. This CDR3 has 12 amino acids. CDR1 MNHEY and CDR2 SMNVEV come from the germline V gene (reference sequence). A multiplex PCR was run with 60 Vbeta primers and 13 Jbeta primers. Here immunoSEQ multiplex PCR was the method, and the copy in TCRdb shows in-frame clones only, minus some. The data show approximately 150,000 clones, over 80% seen once. Donors were nominally healthy when sampled, though unrecorded immune exposures were likely. What was sequenced was PBMCs. V is TRBV27 and J is TRBJ2-3; TRBD2 is a possible D gene (5 bases). This TCR came from a human donor in good health. This chain's CDR3 is CEIERWVDTQYF. The CDR3 region has the DNA TGTGAAATCGAGCGGTGGGTAGATACGCAGTATTTT.